Sequencing of this T cell receptor (beta chain) was carried out in a study of OX40 agonist ivuxolimab in advanced cancers. Overall study: Patients with prior anti-PD-1, anti-PD-L1 or anti-CTLA-4 therapy were eligible; approximately 40% had some.

This CDR3 is 16 amino acids long. The V end was cut by 0 bases, the J end by 0 bases, with 7 bases between. Germline V gene data show CDR1 as SGHKS and CDR2 as YYEKEE (reference sequence). Generated by immunoSEQ multiplex PCR, the TCRdb table keeps only in-frame clones and is missing some. This table has fewer than 85,000 clones, around 80% appearing once. On cycle 4 day 1 and cycle 7 day 1, as well as at baseline, blood was sampled. The clonotype was recovered from an adult with an advanced solid tumor such as melanoma, head and neck, liver or kidney cancer. The material was CD4+ or CD8+ T cells sorted from blood, obtained in a trial of the OX40 agonist ivuxolimab. This chain uses TRBV5-5 with TRBJ1-6; D call uncertain. The CDR3 here is CASSLGGSSYNSPLHF. As DNA, the CDR3 is TGTGCCAGCAGCTTGGGAGGGAGCTCCTATAATTCACCCCTCCACTTT.